These 28 T cell receptor beta chains were sequenced from one sample in a study of OX40 agonist ivuxolimab in advanced cancers. Some clones are missing from TCRdb's copy, which holds only in-frame ones; the method was immunoSEQ multiplex PCR. The data hold over 10,000 clones, with around nine tenths observed a single time. This specimen was CD4+ or CD8+ T cells sorted from blood, taken in a trial of the OX40 agonist ivuxolimab. These receptors all stem from an adult with an advanced solid tumor such as melanoma, head and neck, liver or kidney cancer.

A single count supports this clone. The chain employs TRBV27 and TRBJ2-7; 11 nucleotides line up with TRBD1. CDR1 and CDR2 (germline): MNHEY, SMNVEV (reference sequence). The junction had 6 bases not matched to a gene; V was cut back by 6 bases and J by 2 bases. The CDR3 length is 15 residues. CDR3 sequence reads: CASRTGTGGPYEQYF. Written as DNA, the CDR3 is TGTGCCAGCAGGACCGGGACAGGGGGTCCCTACGAGCAGTACTTC.

The chain is built from TRBV11-2 and TRBJ2-1; TRBD2 matches 12 bases. The CDR3 has 15 residues. From germline, CDR1 is SGHAT and CDR2 FQNNGV. V lost 3 bases to trimming and J lost 7 bases; unmatched junction nucleotides: 4. Here the CDR3 reads CASSFILAGGNEQFF. As DNA, the CDR3 is TGTGCCAGCAGCTTCATCCTAGCGGGAGGGAATGAGCAGTTCTTC.

The chain combines TRBV6-4 with TRBJ2-1, with TRBD2 matching 10 bases. The CDR3 loop spans 16 amino acids. Germline V gives CDR1 MRHNA, CDR2 SNTAGT. Trimming removed 0 bases from V and 6 bases from J; junction bases left unmatched: 5. This chain's CDR3 is CASSDSSLAGVNEQFF. The CDR3 DNA reads TGTGCCAGCAGTGACTCGAGCCTAGCGGGGGTCAATGAGCAGTTCTTC.

The J gene is TRBJ1-1, the V gene TRBV23-1, with D possibly being TRBD1 (6 bases). TRBV23-1 carries the ORF label, with uncertain function. The CDR3 sequence is 19 residues long. The V and J ends lost 8 bases and 2 bases respectively, with 30 bases between them. The CDR3 region has the DNA TGCGCCAGCGACCCCGAGGGGGGGGGTCTCACAGAGGGTAACACTGAAGCTTTCTTT. Amino acid sequence: CASDPEGGGLTEGNTEAFF.

V and J are TRBV27 and TRBJ1-2, with D hard to call. Germline-derived CDR1 and CDR2 are MNHEY and SMNVEV (reference sequence). The CDR3 is 13 amino acids. The ends were cut back, 5 bases at V and 9 bases at J, with 16 bases in the middle. The CDR3 sequence: CASSPRSPDSYTF. CDR3 nucleotides: TGTGCCAGCAGTCCTAGGAGCCCCGATAGCTACACCTTC.

The chain couples TRBV29-1 to TRBJ2-5; 9 bases map to TRBD1. Germline loops: CDR1 SQVTM, CDR2 ANQGSEA. V lost 5 bases and J lost 2; bases outside the gene matches: 6. This CDR3 is 14 amino acids long. The CDR3 protein is CSVQTGGMQETQYF. CDR3 DNA: TGCAGCGTTCAGACAGGGGGTATGCAAGAGACCCAGTACTTC.

The J gene is TRBJ1-1, the V gene TRBV27, with D possibly being TRBD1 (5 bases). The CDR3 extends over 13 amino acids. Germline lookup yields CDR1 MNHEY and CDR2 SMNVEV (reference sequence). V was pared by 3 bases and J by 6 bases, with 11 bases between. The CDR3: CASSFRAVSEAFF. CDR3 DNA: TGTGCCAGCAGTTTCAGGGCAGTCTCTGAAGCTTTCTTT.

The J gene is TRBJ1-1, the V gene TRBV12-5; 8 nucleotides match TRBD1. The CDR3 totals 13 residues. Trimming removed 8 bases from V and 4 bases from J; junction bases left unmatched: 6. CDR1 and CDR2 (germline): LGHNT, FRNRAP. CDR3 nucleotides: TGTGCTAGTTCGACAGGGGTCTTCACTGAAGCTTTCTTT. This codes for CASSTGVFTEAFF.

V is TRBV11-2 and J is TRBJ2-3, with D hard to call. V dropped 4 bases and J dropped 5 bases, with 10 bases sitting between them. The CDR3 length is 13 residues. The germline CDR1 and CDR2 sequences are SGHAT and FQNNGV. Written as DNA, the CDR3 is TGTGCCAGCAGCTCCGAGCCGGAAGATACGCAGTATTTT. It codes for CASSSEPEDTQYF.

In its sample, this clone was seen a few times. The V gene is TRBV10-3, the J gene TRBJ1-1; the D is unclear. Per the germline V gene, CDR1 is ENHRY and CDR2 is SYGVKD. V was clipped by 3 bases and J by 0 bases, with 8 bases between them. The CDR3 consists of 14 residues. CDR3 loop: CAISDGLMNTEAFF. CDR3 in DNA: TGTGCCATCAGTGACGGACTGATGAACACTGAAGCTTTCTTT.

J is TRBJ2-2 and V is TRBV1; TRBD2 was called by the table and not checked on the DNA. TRBV1 is a pseudogene segment. The CDR3 extends over 18 amino acids. The CDR3 DNA sequence: TGCACCAGCCTCCTTTCAGGGATTAGCGGGAAGGGAGACGGGGAGCTGTTTTTT. Amino acids: CTSLLSGISGKGDGELFF.

The chain employs TRBV5-6 and TRBJ2-1, with D possibly matching TRBD1 (6 bases). The CDR3 contains 15 residues. V was cut by 4 bases and J by 4 bases, with 15 bases left in between. Germline CDR1 and CDR2: SGHDT and YYEEEE. CDR3 sequence (DNA): TGTGCCAGCAGCGCCCCGAGAAGGGGGTACAATGAGCAGTTCTTC. Protein: CASSAPRRGYNEQFF.

The chain is built from TRBV2 and TRBJ1-5, with a tentative D call TRBD1 (5 bases). Deletions cut 8 bases from V and 0 bases from J, with 11 bases between. CDR3 length equals 14 residues. Germline CDR1 SNHLY, CDR2 FYNNEI. In DNA form, the CDR3 reads TGTGCCAGCGGGGCGATGTATAGCAATCAGCCCCAGCATTTT. Translated: CASGAMYSNQPQHF. The full variable domain, rest sourced from reference TRBV2 and TRBJ1-5, is EPEVTQTPSHQVTQMGQEVILRCVPISNHLYFYWYRQILGQKVEFLVSFYNNEISEKSEIFDDQFSVERPDGSNFTLKIRSTKLEDSAMYFCASGAMYSNQPQHFGDGTRLSIL.

Worth noting for this clone: The germline gene is not matched at one end of the junction; a read error may be the cause. The rearrangement links TRBV6-1 to TRBJ2-7; 8 bases fit TRBD2. CDR1 and CDR2 from the germline V gene are MNHNS and SASEGT. CDR3 length: 16 amino acids. CDR3 protein: CAISGSLSGSLDEQYF. The CDR3 DNA reads TGTGCCATCAGTGGAAGTTTGAGCGGGAGTCTCGACGAGCAGTACTTC.

V and J are TRBV15 and TRBJ2-2, with 8 bases matching TRBD1. Germline V lookup: CDR1 LNHNV, CDR2 YYDKDF (reference sequence). The J segment lost 6 bases and the V segment lost 3 bases, leaving 9 bases of the junction unmatched. The CDR3 is 16 residues long. The CDR3 here is CATSSQGAPKSGELFF. The CDR3 DNA sequence: TGTGCCACCAGCAGCCAGGGGGCCCCGAAATCCGGGGAGCTGTTTTTT.

The rearrangement links TRBV4-3 to TRBJ2-1; 10 bases agree with TRBD2. The germline V gene has CDR1 LGHNA and CDR2 YSLEER. V lost 4 bases, J lost 2 bases, and 17 bases stayed unmatched. There are 20 residues in the CDR3. The CDR3 DNA sequence: TGCGCCAGCAGCCTTCATCGACTAGCGGGCCCTCCCGGGGCCTACAATGAGCAGTTCTTC. Its protein product is CASSLHRLAGPPGAYNEQFF.

The chain couples TRBV4-3 to TRBJ2-7, with D tentatively TRBD1 (5 bases). Trimming removed 0 bases at V and 1 base at J, with 13 bases between. Per the germline V gene, CDR1 is LGHNA and CDR2 is YSLEER. The CDR3 consists of 16 residues. CDR3 DNA: TGCGCCAGCAGCCAAGAGCAAGGGGTCGGTTCCTACGAGCAGTACTTC. Residues: CASSQEQGVGSYEQYF.

The chain links TRBV7-9 to TRBJ2-3, with 11 bases that match TRBD2. This CDR3 has 15 amino acids. Germline CDR1 is SEHNR and CDR2 is FQNEAQ (reference sequence). The junction had 5 bases not matched to a gene; V was cut back by 5 bases and J by 4 bases. CDR3 amino acids: CASSATSGIPDTQYF. CDR3 sequence (DNA): TGTGCCAGCAGCGCGACTAGCGGGATCCCAGATACGCAGTATTTT.

The CDR3 sequence: CASSKLPGYEQYF. DNA for the CDR3: TGTGCCAGCAGCAAATTACCGGGTTACGAGCAGTACTTC. The rearrangement links TRBV21-1 to TRBJ2-7; the D call of TRBD2 is as the table states it, not checked on the DNA. TRBV21-1 is a known pseudogene. The CDR3 is 13 amino acids.

V usage is TRBV29-1 and J usage is TRBJ2-3; D unclear. V was cut by 0 bases and J by 4 bases, with 17 bases left in between. The CDR3 contains 16 residues. The germline gives CDR1 SQVTM, CDR2 ANQGSEA. CDR3 sequence reads: CSVEDLASGLADTQYF. In nucleotides, the CDR3 is TGCAGCGTTGAAGATCTGGCTAGTGGGTTAGCAGATACGCAGTATTTT.

This chain joins TRBV7-8 and TRBJ2-7, with 11 bases matching TRBD2. Per the germline V gene, CDR1 is SGHVS and CDR2 is FQNEAQ. V lost 2 bases and J lost 6; bases outside the gene matches: 6. This CDR3 comprises 15 residues. The CDR3 DNA follows: TGTGCCAGCAGCTTAACCACTAGCGGGAGTGGCGAGCAGTACTTC. It is translated as CASSLTTSGSGEQYF. Complete variable domain (other parts from reference TRBV7-8 and TRBJ2-7): GAGVSQSPRYKVAKRGQDVALRCDPISGHVSLFWYQQALGQGPEFLTYFQNEAQLDKSGLPSDRFFAERPEGSVSTLKIQRTQQEDSAVYLCASSLTTSGSGEQYFGPGTRLTVT.

V and J are TRBV4-1 and TRBJ2-7; possibly TRBD2 for D (5 bases). From germline, CDR1 is MGHRA and CDR2 YSYEKL. The CDR3 spans 13 residues. The V end was cut by 1 base, the J end by 4 bases, with 8 bases between. In nucleotides, the CDR3 is TGCGCCAGCAGCCAAGGTGGAGGTTACGAGCAGTACTTC. Amino acid sequence: CASSQGGGYEQYF.

This rearrangement joins TRBV9 to TRBJ2-7; D might be TRBD1 or TRBD2, each matching 6 bases. Per germline, CDR1 SGDLS and CDR2 YYNGEE. The V and J ends lost 3 bases and 0 bases respectively, with 19 bases between them. The CDR3 totals 17 residues. DNA of the CDR3: TGTGCCAGCAGCGGACAGGAAGGCGGGACCCCCTCCTACGAGCAGTACTTC. This translates into CASSGQEGGTPSYEQYF.

V gene TRBV4-2 combines with J gene TRBJ2-6, with D maybe TRBD1 (5 bases). The CDR3 consists of 17 residues. Germline V gene data show CDR1 as LGHNA and CDR2 as YNFKEQ. V was pared by 1 base and J by 2 bases, with 12 bases between. CDR3 residues: CASSQGGRVAGANVLTF. The CDR3 DNA reads TGTGCCAGCAGCCAAGGAGGCAGGGTGGCTGGGGCCAACGTCCTGACTTTC.

DNA of the CDR3: TGTGCCAGCAGGATACAGAACACTGAAGCTTTCTTT. Translation: CASRIQNTEAFF. The chain joins TRBV2 to TRBJ1-1; D ambiguous. The CDR3 is 12 amino acids. Deletions cut 6 bases from V and 1 base from J, with 6 bases between. The germline gives CDR1 SNHLY, CDR2 FYNNEI. Combining the CDR3 with reference TRBV2 and TRBJ1-1 gives the whole variable domain EPEVTQTPSHQVTQMGQEVILRCVPISNHLYFYWYRQILGQKVEFLVSFYNNEISEKSEIFDDQFSVERPDGSNFTLKIRSTKLEDSAMYFCASRIQNTEAFFGQGTRLTVV.

This chain connects TRBV19 to TRBJ2-2, with TRBD1 as a possible D gene (5 bases). The CDR3 extends over 14 amino acids. In germline, CDR1 is LNHDA, CDR2 SQIVND (reference sequence). The V gene lost 5 bases and the J gene lost 7 bases, with 14 bases spanning the gap. The CDR3 DNA reads TGTGCCAGTAGTCTGCAGGGCATAATCGGGGAGCTGTTTTTT. This codes for CASSLQGIIGELFF.

This clone came up once. This chain links TRBV7-9 with TRBJ2-1; 12 bases fit TRBD2. With 3 bases clipped from V and 4 bases from J, the junction kept 4 bases outside the gene matches. The CDR3 is 16 residues long. The germline V gene encodes CDR1 SEHNR and CDR2 FQNEAQ (reference sequence). Here the CDR3 DNA reads TGTGCCAGCAGCTTGACTAGCGGGAGAGTATACAATGAGCAGTTCTTC. It encodes CASSLTSGRVYNEQFF.

The chain uses TRBV11-3 and TRBJ2-1, with D unclear. The CDR3 spans 14 residues. V lost 4 bases, J lost 7 bases, and 14 bases lay in between. Germline assignment: CDR1 SGHNT and CDR2 YENEEA. Here the CDR3 DNA reads TGTGCCAGCAGCTCTCGAATCCCCAGGAATGAGCAGTTCTTC. Protein product: CASSSRIPRNEQFF.